The rows below give T cell receptor beta chains drawn from one sample of a study of human T cells and chemical hapten exposure. TCRdb processed the RACE reads anew with MiXCR; each CDR3 protein has one entry. The sample holds about 130,000 distinct CDR3 sequences, around 8.3% seen once. Sequencing was performed on whole blood. Receptors were obtained from a male donor in good health. Some clones in this sample may be carry-over from other donors' samples. Both conserved end residues are part of each CDR3. The D gene is left open where the match is weak. Clone size is shown for a subset of rows, as once, few, many or a class of expanded clone.

TRBD2,TRBV19,many,TRBJ2-7,CASSPAGGDHEQYF,TGTGCCAGTAGTCCGGCGGGGGGGGACCACGAGCAGTACTTC
-,TRBV6-5,few,TRBJ2-7,CASSQQGLDEQYF,TGTGCCAGCAGCCAACAGGGATTAGACGAGCAGTACTTC
-,TRBV6-2/TRBV6-3,-,TRBJ2-6,CASTGDSGANVLTF,TGTGCCAGCACAGGGGACTCTGGGGCCAACGTCCTGACTTTC
TRBD2,TRBV7-2,many,TRBJ2-1,CASSFGGAPYNEQFF,TGTGCCAGCAGCTTCGGGGGGGCTCCCTACAATGAGCAGTTCTTC
-,TRBV7-9,few,TRBJ2-7,CASSLALGDRDYEQYF,TGTGCCAGCAGCTTAGCGCTGGGAGACAGAGACTACGAGCAGTACTTC
TRBD1,TRBV7-7,-,TRBJ2-5,CASSSGQGSRETQYF,TGTGCCAGCAGCTCCGGACAGGGTTCGCGAGAGACCCAGTACTTC
TRBD1,TRBV9,many,TRBJ1-1,CASSVSGGAAFF,TGTGCCAGCAGCGTTTCAGGGGGGGCCGCTTTCTTT
-,TRBV5-1,-,TRBJ2-7,CASSLGDTRQDYEQYF,TGCGCCAGCAGCTTGGGGGACACACGACAAGATTACGAGCAGTACTTC
TRBD2,TRBV29-1,few,TRBJ2-7,CSVEGTSGDSYEQYF,TGCAGCGTTGAAGGGACTAGCGGTGACTCCTACGAGCAGTACTTC
TRBD1,TRBV6-2/TRBV6-3,few,TRBJ2-1,CASSPWTGVNEQFF,TGTGCCAGCAGTCCTTGGACAGGTGTCAATGAGCAGTTCTTC
TRBD1,TRBV6-5,-,TRBJ2-1,CASSYSSGGINEQFF,TGTGCCAGCAGTTACTCGTCAGGGGGCATAAATGAGCAGTTCTTC
-,TRBV20-1,-,TRBJ2-7,CSAPLPQRNEQYF,TGCAGTGCTCCCTTACCTCAGCGGAACGAGCAGTACTTC
-,TRBV10-3,-,TRBJ2-2,CAISFQARELNTGELFF,TGTGCCATCAGTTTCCAAGCGCGGGAACTGAACACCGGGGAGCTGTTTTTT
-,TRBV15,-,TRBJ2-3,CATSREQGTDTQYF,TGTGCCACCAGCAGAGAACAGGGCACAGATACGCAGTATTTT
TRBD1,TRBV4-3,many,TRBJ2-3,CASSQDRGTGSTDTQYF,TGCGCCAGCAGCCAAGATAGGGGGACAGGGTCCACAGATACGCAGTATTTT
-,TRBV14,few,TRBJ2-2,CASSPPWGQPNTGELFF,TGTGCCAGCAGCCCCCCCTGGGGCCAGCCGAACACCGGGGAGCTGTTTTTT
-,TRBV7-9,-,TRBJ2-7,CASSRTLYEQYF,TGTGCCAGCAGTCGTACCTTGTACGAGCAGTACTTC
TRBD2,TRBV10-3,many,TRBJ2-3,CAISDSSGSADTQYF,TGTGCCATCAGCGACTCTAGCGGGAGTGCAGATACGCAGTATTTT
-,TRBV27,few,TRBJ1-1,CASSTTSPGGLMNTEAFF,TGTGCCAGCAGTACAACCAGCCCCGGGGGGCTGATGAACACTGAAGCTTTCTTT
-,TRBV7-2,-,TRBJ1-1,CASSSTRGTEASF,TGTGCCAGCAGCTCAACTAGGGGCACTGAAGCTTCCTTT
-,TRBV3-1,-,TRBJ2-7,CASSQYEDPTYEQYF,TGTGCCAGCAGCCAGTATGAGGACCCCACCTACGAGCAGTACTTC
TRBD1,TRBV5-4,many,TRBJ2-6,CASSSRDSISGANVLTF,TGTGCCAGCAGCAGCCGGGACAGTATTTCTGGGGCCAACGTCCTGACTTTC
TRBD1,TRBV12-3/TRBV12-4,many,TRBJ1-2,CASRPQGAGGYTF,TGTGCCAGCAGACCACAGGGGGCGGGTGGCTACACCTTC
TRBD1,TRBV6-6,many,TRBJ2-1,CASSYSFSGTDEQFF,TGTGCCAGCAGTTACTCGTTTTCCGGGACAGATGAGCAGTTCTTC
-,TRBV6-2/TRBV6-3,-,TRBJ2-2,CASSQSLWELFF,TGTGCCAGCAGCCAATCCCTCTGGGAGCTGTTTTTT
TRBD1,TRBV5-1,-,TRBJ2-1,CASSQTGGDYNEQFF,TGCGCCAGCAGCCAGACAGGGGGCGACTACAATGAGCAGTTCTTC
TRBD1,TRBV25-1,many,TRBJ2-1,CASRRSETGIDEQFF,TGTGCCAGCAGAAGATCCGAGACAGGGATCGATGAGCAGTTCTTC
TRBD1,TRBV20-1,-,TRBJ2-2,CSARDPGTGITGELFF,TGCAGTGCTAGAGATCCCGGGACAGGGATCACCGGGGAGCTGTTTTTT
-,TRBV5-1,many,TRBJ2-2,CASSLEGGSRFGTGELFF,TGCGCCAGCAGCTTGGAGGGGGGATCTCGATTTGGCACCGGGGAGCTGTTTTTT
-,TRBV20-1,few,TRBJ1-6,CSARDTGGSPLHF,TGCAGTGCTAGAGATACGGGGGGTTCACCCCTCCACTTT
-,TRBV7-2,many,TRBJ2-3,CASSLGGRHTDTQYF,TGTGCCAGCAGCTTAGGGGGACGCCACACAGATACGCAGTATTTT
-,TRBV25-1,-,TRBJ2-7,CASSEFPSALNVAQYF,TGTGCCAGCAGTGAATTCCCTAGCGCCCTAAACGTGGCGCAGTACTTC
TRBD1,TRBV12-3/TRBV12-4,many,TRBJ1-2,CASSYDRGTNYGYTF,TGTGCCAGCAGTTATGACAGGGGGACTAACTATGGCTACACCTTC
TRBD1,TRBV19,-,TRBJ2-7,CASRVRTGAYEQYF,TGTGCCAGTAGAGTCCGGACAGGGGCCTACGAGCAGTACTTC
-,TRBV6-2/TRBV6-3,few,TRBJ1-5,CASSYGVISNQPQHF,TGTGCCAGCAGTTACGGAGTAATTAGCAATCAGCCCCAGCATTTT
-,TRBV20-1,few,TRBJ1-4,CSARVGTTNEKLFF,TGCAGTGCTAGAGTGGGGACGACTAATGAAAAACTGTTTTTT
-,TRBV7-2,-,TRBJ2-7,CASSPPGLAYEQYF,TGTGCCAGCAGCCCGCCGGGACTGGCCTACGAGCAGTACTTC
TRBD1,TRBV30,-,TRBJ1-1,CAAGTGNTEAFF,TGTGCCGCCGGGACAGGGAACACTGAAGCTTTCTTT
-,TRBV29-1,few,TRBJ2-7,CSVEERGQDSYEQYF,TGCAGCGTTGAAGAAAGGGGCCAGGACTCCTACGAGCAGTACTTC
TRBD2,TRBV7-2,few,TRBJ2-7,CASRLAGGKNEQYF,TGTGCCAGCAGACTAGCGGGGGGGAAAAACGAGCAGTACTTC
-,TRBV6-2/TRBV6-3,-,TRBJ2-3,CASMSRGRTDTQYF,TGTGCCAGCATGTCCCGGGGTCGCACAGATACGCAGTATTTT
-,TRBV7-9,-,TRBJ1-1,CASSGSDSPEAFF,TGTGCCAGCAGCGGATCGGACAGTCCTGAAGCTTTCTTT
TRBD2,TRBV9,-,TRBJ2-7,CASSELAGGAYEQYF,TGTGCCAGCAGCGAGCTAGCGGGGGGAGCCTACGAGCAGTACTTC
TRBD2,TRBV20-1,few,TRBJ2-1,CSARLAGEVNEQFF,TGCAGTGCCAGACTAGCGGGAGAGGTCAATGAGCAGTTCTTC